This TCR beta chain was identified during a study of T cell repertoires in cytomegalovirus infection (dated by TCRdb to the late 2010s). As for the study more broadly: Because public TCR beta signatures pointed to carriage of CMV infection together with the matching HLA type, the HLA type of each donor mattered for the analysis.

Relative to germline, V is 8 bases shorter and J is 5 bases shorter, with 18 bases between their ends. The CDR3 runs 14 residues from the cysteine to the phenylalanine. The sequence is cut down to CDR3 DNA, 42 bases in frame from base 1. The germline V gene (reference sequence) sets CDR1 to SEHNR and CDR2 to FQNEAQ. This clonotype occurred a few times. Its specific antigen is unknown. No qualities accompany the bases; no much larger clone lies one base away. This sample was sequenced with an Illumina HiSeq 1500. TCRdb reran the public reads through fastp at Q25 and MiXCR, keeping productive beta chains. CDR3 protein duplicates are merged, each entry listing the most common genes and DNA. The sample data list around 170,000 distinct CDR3 sequences, and roughly a sixth of these were observed just once. Clones ranked in the top ten supply around a sixth of the sample. Findings and caveats that apply to the study as a whole: Cumulative frequency of public TCR beta family members discriminated carriers of CMV infection plus the relevant HLA type in this cohort and an independent approximately 360-donor cohort. The ex vivo response was dominated by HLA-C-restricted CMV-specific TCR beta clonotypes, which also provided the single most frequent clonotype in two of eight donors.

Recombination connected TRBV7-9 to TRBJ2-5, with TRBD2 perhaps the D gene, on 7 matching bases. The receptor comes from a human donor in good health (CMV status not recorded). Some clones in this sample may be carry-over from other donors' samples. Sequencing was carried out using CD8+ T cells from PBMCs. The CDR3 region: CASQLGGRRETQYF. The bases read TGTGCCAGCCAACTCGGGGGGCGCCGTGAGACCCAGTACTTC. Reference TRBV7-9 and TRBJ2-5 genes cover what lies past the CDR3, so the full variable domain is DTGVSQNPRHKITKRGQNVTFRCDPISEHNRLYWYRQTLGQGPEFLTYFQNEAQLEKSRLLSDRFSAERPKGSFSTLEIQRTEQGDSAMYLCASQLGGRRETQYFGPGTRLLVL.